In its sample, the clone carrying this T cell receptor (beta chain) was seen many times. Its cognate antigen is unknown. This sample stems from a study of blood T cells in healthy people across ages. Findings and caveats of the study: Diversity was higher, and naive CD4+ cells more numerous, in long-lived donors than in aged donors.

A second PCR of roughly 7 to 11 cycles used a sample-barcoded 5' primer and a J-beta primer mix. TCRdb reprocessed the 5' RACE reads with MiXCR, giving one entry per CDR3 protein. The sample lists 850,000 or so distinct CDR3 sequences, under 30% occurring once. V lost 3 bases to trimming and J lost 5 bases, with 10 bases between them. This CDR3 contains 13 residues. CDR1 and CDR2 (germline): SGHDT, YYEEEE. Sequencing was carried out using blood. The clonotype was recovered from a woman older than 75 in good health. The chain is built from TRBV5-6 and TRBJ2-3; D not resolved. CDR3 region: CASSSGGGDTQYF. The CDR3 coding sequence is TGTGCCAGCAGCTCGGGCGGCGGAGATACGCAGTATTTT.